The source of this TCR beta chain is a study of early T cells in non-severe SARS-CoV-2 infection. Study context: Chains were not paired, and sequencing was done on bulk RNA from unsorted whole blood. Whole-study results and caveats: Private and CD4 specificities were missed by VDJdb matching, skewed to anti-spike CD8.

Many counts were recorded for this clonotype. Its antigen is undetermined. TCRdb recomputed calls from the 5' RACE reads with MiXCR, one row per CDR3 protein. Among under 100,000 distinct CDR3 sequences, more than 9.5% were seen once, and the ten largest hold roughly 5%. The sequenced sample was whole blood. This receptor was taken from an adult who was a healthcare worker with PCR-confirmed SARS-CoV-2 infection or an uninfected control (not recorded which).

CDR3 nucleotide sequence: TGTGCCAGCAGGGCTAATCAGGGATCGGATACGCAGTATTTT. Amino acids: CASRANQGSDTQYF. V and J are TRBV11-2 and TRBJ2-3, with D maybe TRBD1 (5 bases). Per germline, CDR1 SGHAT and CDR2 FQNNGV. There are 14 residues in the CDR3. V was trimmed by 6 bases and J by 6 bases, leaving 16 bases between them.